The 11 T cell receptor beta chains listed next were all sequenced from one sample in a study of shared clonotypes between healthy human individuals. Clones were sequenced by immunoSEQ multiplex PCR, and TCRdb holds only the in-frame ones, with some missing. The sample yields a few hundred thousand clones, 97% seen once. The material sequenced was naive CD4+ T cells sorted from blood. Indicated subset: CD45RA+ positively selected. The receptors derive from a woman in her twenties or thirties in good health.

The V call is TRBV11-2, the J call TRBJ2-3, with 10 positions matching TRBD2. Germline CDR1 and CDR2: SGHAT and FQNNGV. Trimming at V came to 2 bases and at J to 5 bases, leaving 13 bases not matched to a gene. This CDR3 comprises 18 residues. The CDR3 nucleotides are TGTGCCAGCAGCTTATTTGTGGGGGTGGCTAGCGGGAGAGATACGCAGTATTTT. Amino acids: CASSLFVGVASGRDTQYF. Full variable domain (outside the CDR3, taken from reference TRBV11-2 and TRBJ2-3): EAGVAQSPRYKIIEKRQSVAFWCNPISGHATLYWYQQILGQGPKLLIQFQNNGVVDDSQLPKDRFSAERLKGVDSTLKIQPAKLEDSAVYLCASSLFVGVASGRDTQYFGPGTRLTVL.

CDR3 DNA sequence: TGTGCCAGCAGCTTAAACGGCCTTGGACAGGACACTGAAGCTTTCTTT. Protein sequence: CASSLNGLGQDTEAFF. The rearrangement links TRBV7-3 to TRBJ1-1; 7 bases match TRBD1. The germline CDR1 and CDR2 sequences are SGHTA and FQGTGA. The CDR3 is 16 residues long. Trimming took 1 base from V and 3 from J; bases not matched to a gene: 8.

The V call is TRBV4-1, the J call TRBJ2-3; the match to TRBD2 covers 10 bases. V dropped 3 bases and J dropped 6; count of bases not matched to a gene: 3. CDR1 is MGHRA and CDR2 is YSYEKL in the germline V gene. The CDR3 runs 14 residues. The CDR3 DNA is TGCGCCAGCAGCCAGGGGACTAGCGCCGATACGCAGTATTTT. It yields the protein CASSQGTSADTQYF.

The chain uses TRBV11-2 and TRBJ1-1; D remains ambiguous. Trimming shortened V by 1 base and J by 7 bases, and 10 bases separated the two germline ends. Germline V gene data show CDR1 as SGHAT and CDR2 as FQNNGV. The CDR3 totals 13 residues. The CDR3 reads CASSLVSGIEAFF. CDR3 nucleotides: TGTGCCAGCAGCTTAGTGTCTGGGATTGAAGCTTTCTTT.

This rearrangement joins TRBV6-5 to TRBJ2-7; 11 nucleotides match TRBD1. Germline values: CDR1 MNHEY, CDR2 SVGAGI. V shed 1 base and J 5 bases; nucleotides not matched to a gene: 4. The CDR3 is 15 amino acids. CDR3 protein: CASSYWDRGDDEQYF. DNA for the CDR3: TGTGCCAGCAGTTACTGGGACAGGGGGGATGACGAGCAGTACTTC.

This rearrangement joins TRBV7-9 to TRBJ2-7; 8 nucleotides match TRBD1. The CDR3 contains 14 residues. Germline V gene lookup returns CDR1 SEHNR and CDR2 FQNEAQ (reference sequence). V shed 6 bases, J shed 7 bases, and the junction held 11 bases outside the gene matches. This CDR3 is CASRKTGEIGEQYF. The CDR3 region has the DNA TGTGCCAGCAGAAAGACAGGGGAAATTGGGGAGCAGTACTTC.

The chain couples TRBV21-1 to TRBJ2-1; the listed D gene, TRBD2, was not tested against the DNA. TRBV21-1 is shown as a pseudogene. The CDR3 loop spans 14 amino acids. CDR3 coding DNA: TGTGCCAGCAGCAAAGAGCGGACCTACAATGAGCAGTTCTTC. It specifies CASSKERTYNEQFF.

The V and J genes are TRBV28 and TRBJ2-7; the match to TRBD2 covers 7 bases. The CDR3 consists of 13 residues. CDR1 and CDR2 from the germline V gene are MDHEN and SYDVKM. V lost 9 bases and J lost 3; bases outside the gene matches: 8. The CDR3 reads CASQAGVLYEQYF. Here the CDR3 DNA reads TGTGCCAGTCAGGCGGGAGTGCTCTACGAGCAGTACTTC.

On this clone: The same CDR3 also results from other DNA sequences found in this sample. The rearrangement uses TRBV28 and TRBJ2-7; maybe TRBD1 (6 bases). Per germline, CDR1 MDHEN and CDR2 SYDVKM. Trimming removed 2 bases from V and 2 bases from J, with 10 bases in between. CDR3 length equals 14 residues. The CDR3 loop reads CASSLEGTPYEQYF. The DNA of the CDR3 is TGTGCCAGCAGTTTAGAGGGGACACCCTACGAGCAGTACTTC.

The chain couples TRBV19 to TRBJ2-4, with a weak D call TRBD2 (5 bases). This CDR3 region has 14 residues. From germline, CDR1 is LNHDA and CDR2 SQIVND (reference sequence). V shed 7 bases and J shed 6 bases, with 16 bases lying between them. The CDR3 loop is CASNVLDGGNIQYF. The CDR3 DNA reads TGTGCCAGTAACGTCCTAGACGGAGGAAACATTCAGTACTTC.

The chain combines TRBV28 with TRBJ1-2; unclear D gene. Trimming took 1 base from V and 4 from J, leaving 13 bases between them. The CDR3 is 15 residues long. CDR1 and CDR2 (germline): MDHEN, SYDVKM. The CDR3 is CASSLSWGLTYGYTF. CDR3 bases: TGTGCCAGCAGTTTATCTTGGGGTCTGACCTATGGCTACACCTTC.